This TCR beta chain was observed in a study of T cell repertoires in ileal Crohn's disease. Study at large: Every patient was operated on for stricturing (roughly 61%) or penetrating (39%) complications.

Included were adult ileal or ileocolonic Crohn's patients indicated for ileocolonic resection. Using immunoSEQ multiplex PCR, the repertoire was profiled, and TCRdb retains in-frame clones only, with some absent. The table shows 5,500 to 7,500 clones, with 70% to 85% occurring only once. As to this clone: What it binds is not known.

Study results and caveats: Endoscopic recurrence occurred in every patient whose clonality exceeded 26.8%. Sorted CD8 T cells held more high-frequency clones than CD4.

The CDR3 sequence is 15 residues long. CDR1 and CDR2 from the germline V gene are MNHEY and SMNVEV (reference sequence). J lost 6 bases, V lost 3 bases, and 6 bases had no gene match. The receptor was derived from an adult with Crohn's disease. The sequencing input was ileal tissue. This rearrangement joins TRBV27 to TRBJ2-3; 10 bases match TRBD2. CDR3 DNA sequence: TGTGCCAGCAGTTTCGGAGCGGGAGGGAGCGATACGCAGTATTTT. Translating gives CASSFGAGGSDTQYF.